This TCR beta chain stems from a study of CD8+ T cells in alopecia areata. Peripheral blood, together with lesional scalp punch biopsies, was collected from alopecia areata patients. Investigators sorted PBMCs to obtain both CD4+ and CD8+ T cells. With 5 bases removed from V and 5 bases from J, the gap between germline ends came to 19 bases. Germline V gene lookup returns CDR1 SGHDT and CDR2 YYEEEE. The length of the CDR3 is 15 residues. The authors extracted RNA and reverse transcribed it into cDNA as the sequencing template. Sequencing was performed with immunoSEQ multiplex PCR; in TCRdb, only in-frame clones are kept and a portion is missing. Here the sample spans roughly 170,000 clones, 50% to 70% being singletons.

The sample consisted of CD4+ T cells sorted from blood, taken at week 0. The chain recombines TRBV5-6 with TRBJ2-5; TRBD2 is a possible D gene (6 bases). This receptor was obtained from a human donor with alopecia areata. CDR3 sequence (DNA): TGTGCCAGCAGTTCGCCGGTCGCGGGGAAGGAGACCCAGTACTTC. Amino acids: CASSSPVAGKETQYF.